This T cell receptor (beta chain) was found in a study of chemoradiotherapy in HPV16-positive cancers. Study context: Candidate HPV-specific T-cell clones and common TCR motifs came from functional assays in two HPV16-positive patients.

Study-wide results and caveats: The functional HPV-specific definition rests on just a couple of HPV16-positive patients. Candidate HPV-specific clones and E7-related TCR motifs grew in tumor during treatment.

A note on this clone: Its target is not known.

Repertoires were sampled repeatedly during chemoradiotherapy. Produced via immunoSEQ multiplex PCR; TCRdb's table is partial and in-frame only. The table records 50,000 to 55,000 clones, over 85% of them present only once. The specimen was blood, collected from a patient who underwent chemoradiotherapy. This sequence originates from a human donor with HPV-associated anogenital cancer.

CDR3 coding DNA: TGCGCCACCCGCGGGGGGGTGAGAGGGGCGACGAGAGCTTTCTTT. Translated: CATRGGVRGATRAFF. The gene calls are TRBV4-1 and TRBJ1-1, with D possibly TRBD1 on 5 matching bases. V lost 10 bases to trimming and J lost 10 bases, with 28 bases between them. The length of the CDR3 is 15 residues. Germline CDR1 MGHRA, CDR2 YSYEKL.